This entry lists 11 T cell receptor beta chains sequenced from one sample in a study of blood T cell repertoires in COVID-19. TCRdb keeps only in-frame clones here, not all; method: immunoSEQ multiplex PCR. The data show about 60,000 clones, roughly 89% seen once. Sequencing used peripheral blood. All receptors derive from a man in his sixties with active COVID-19.

V gene TRBV20-1 combines with J gene TRBJ2-3, with a possible D match to TRBD1 (6 bases). V dropped 3 bases and J dropped 3 bases, with 13 bases sitting between them. There are 14 residues in the CDR3. Germline CDR1 DFQATT, CDR2 SNEGSKA (reference sequence). The CDR3 bases are TGCAGTGCTAGTCGAGAAGACAGGACAGATACGCAGTATTTT. Its translation: CSASREDRTDTQYF.

This rearrangement joins TRBV20-1 to TRBJ2-3, with 9 bases lining up with TRBD2. Germline values: CDR1 DFQATT, CDR2 SNEGSKA (reference sequence). J lost 8 bases, V lost 5 bases, and 2 bases had no gene match. CDR3 length: 11 residues. CDR3 in DNA: TGCAGTGCTCGGACTAGCGCTACGCAGTATTTT. It translates to CSARTSATQYF.

This clone was detected only a few times. This chain connects TRBV7-2 to TRBJ1-5; the D gene is possibly TRBD1 (6 bases). The V gene lost 5 bases and the J gene lost 9 bases, with 14 bases spanning the gap. The germline V gene has CDR1 SGHTA and CDR2 FQGNSA. The CDR3 is made up of 13 amino acids. CDR3 DNA: TGTGCCAGCAGCCGGGACACCAAGGGGCCCCAGCATTTT. Its translation: CASSRDTKGPQHF.

In the case of this clone: One end of the junction does not line up with germline, which may come from a read error. CDR3 sequence reads: CASNLQGDQPQHF. The CDR3 DNA is TGTGCCAGCAATTTACAGGGGGATCAGCCCCAGCATTTT. The chain has TRBV12-3 or TRBV12-4 and TRBJ1-5, with 8 bases fitting TRBD1. The CDR3 length is 13 residues.

The rearrangement uses TRBV21-1 and TRBJ2-3; the table calls TRBD2, which could not be checked here. TRBV21-1 is designated a pseudogene. The CDR3 extends over 15 amino acids. The CDR3 DNA follows: TGTGCTCAGCTGGGGGGGCAGTCGTGGACAGATACGCAGTATTTT. Protein: CAQLGGQSWTDTQYF.

The V gene is TRBV24-1, the J gene TRBJ1-5; D is unclear. CDR1 and CDR2 from the germline V gene are KGHDR and SFDVKD. The CDR3 has 14 amino acids. Trimming left V 7 bases short and J 5 bases short, with 14 bases between. The CDR3 sequence is CATRVGEGDQPQHF. In DNA form, the CDR3 reads TGTGCCACCAGGGTTGGGGAGGGCGATCAGCCCCAGCATTTT.

In DNA form, the CDR3 reads TGTGCCAGCAGTTGGACAGGGGGCGATGAGACCCAGTACTTC. Translation gives CASSWTGGDETQYF. The chain is built from TRBV28 and TRBJ2-5; TRBD1 matches at 11 bases. This CDR3 has 14 residues. Germline V gives CDR1 MDHEN, CDR2 SYDVKM. Losses at the gene ends were 4 bases for V and 5 bases for J; bases not matched to a gene: 3.

CDR3 DNA: TGTGCCAGCAGTCCCCGACAGGACCCGGGTCAGCCCCAGCATTTT. Its protein is CASSPRQDPGQPQHF. The chain carries TRBV6-5 and TRBJ1-5, with a tentative D call TRBD1 (6 bases). CDR3 length equals 15 residues. The germline V gene has CDR1 MNHEY and CDR2 SVGAGI. V lost 5 bases and J lost 6, with 17 bases in between.

The chain uses TRBV9 and TRBJ2-7, with 9 bases lining up with TRBD1. The CDR3 sequence is 12 residues long. Germline V CDR1 and CDR2: SGDLS, YYNGEE. Losses at the gene ends were 5 bases for V and 7 bases for J; bases not matched to a gene: 4. CDR3 region: CASSDRGTEQYF. The CDR3 DNA sequence: TGTGCCAGCAGTGACAGGGGGACGGAGCAGTACTTC.

In this sample, this clone turned up a few times. This chain connects TRBV9 to TRBJ2-3; 9 positions match TRBD2. Germline V gene lookup returns CDR1 SGDLS and CDR2 YYNGEE. This CDR3 region has 17 residues. J was trimmed by 6 bases and V by 4 bases; bases with no gene match: 15. CDR3 loop: CASSPKLAGPGRDTQYF. The CDR3 DNA sequence: TGTGCCAGCAGCCCGAAACTAGCGGGCCCCGGGCGGGATACGCAGTATTTT.

The gene calls are TRBV7-3 and TRBJ2-1; 13 bases are shared with TRBD2. CDR1 SGHTA and CDR2 FQGTGA come from the germline V gene. The CDR3 covers 16 residues. Losses at the gene ends were 2 bases for V and 10 bases for J; bases not matched to a gene: 8. The CDR3 region has the DNA TGTGCCAGCAGCTTATCGGGGACTAGCGGGAATTGGGAGCAGTTCTTC. Its translation: CASSLSGTSGNWEQFF.